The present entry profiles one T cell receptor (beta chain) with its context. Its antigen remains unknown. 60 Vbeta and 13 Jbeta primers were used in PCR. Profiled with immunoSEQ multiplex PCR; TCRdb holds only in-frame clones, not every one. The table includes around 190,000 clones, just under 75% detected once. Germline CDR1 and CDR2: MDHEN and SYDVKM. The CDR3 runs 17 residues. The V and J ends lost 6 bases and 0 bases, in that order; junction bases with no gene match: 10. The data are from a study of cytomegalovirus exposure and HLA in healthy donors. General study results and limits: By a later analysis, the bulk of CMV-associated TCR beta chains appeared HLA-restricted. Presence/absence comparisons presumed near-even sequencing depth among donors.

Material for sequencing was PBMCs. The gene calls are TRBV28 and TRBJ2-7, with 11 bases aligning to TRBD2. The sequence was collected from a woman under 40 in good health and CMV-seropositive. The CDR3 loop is CASRKGPGLAASYEQYF. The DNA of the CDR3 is TGTGCCAGCAGAAAAGGGCCGGGACTAGCGGCCTCCTACGAGCAGTACTTC. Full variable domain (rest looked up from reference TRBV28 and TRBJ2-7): DVKVTQSSRYLVKRTGEKVFLECVQDMDHENMFWYRQDPGLGLRLIYFSYDVKMKEKGDIPEGYSVSREKKERFSLILESASTNQTSMYLCASRKGPGLAASYEQYFGPGTRLTVT.